This note documents a single TCR beta chain sequence. Its antigen is currently unknown. Germline CDR1 is SGHTA and CDR2 is FQGTGA. The CDR3 is made up of 14 amino acids. V lost 2 bases to trimming and J lost 8 bases, with 15 bases between them. Using immunoSEQ multiplex PCR, the repertoire was profiled, and TCRdb retains in-frame clones only, with some absent. The sample includes around 150,000 clones, about 90% of them seen just once. The sample originates from a study of T cell responses to AZD1222 COVID-19 vaccine. The study's findings and limits: Clonal diversity may have been underestimated, and the donors were mostly white British, with more females than males.

The source of this sequence is an adult who received the AZD1222 COVID-19 vaccine. This sample comprised peripheral blood, obtained 28 days after the second AZD1222 dose. V gene TRBV7-3 combines with J gene TRBJ1-1, with D maybe TRBD1 (6 bases). The CDR3: CASSLGTGQSEAFF. The DNA for the CDR3 is TGTGCCAGCAGCTTAGGTACAGGACAGTCGGAAGCTTTCTTT.